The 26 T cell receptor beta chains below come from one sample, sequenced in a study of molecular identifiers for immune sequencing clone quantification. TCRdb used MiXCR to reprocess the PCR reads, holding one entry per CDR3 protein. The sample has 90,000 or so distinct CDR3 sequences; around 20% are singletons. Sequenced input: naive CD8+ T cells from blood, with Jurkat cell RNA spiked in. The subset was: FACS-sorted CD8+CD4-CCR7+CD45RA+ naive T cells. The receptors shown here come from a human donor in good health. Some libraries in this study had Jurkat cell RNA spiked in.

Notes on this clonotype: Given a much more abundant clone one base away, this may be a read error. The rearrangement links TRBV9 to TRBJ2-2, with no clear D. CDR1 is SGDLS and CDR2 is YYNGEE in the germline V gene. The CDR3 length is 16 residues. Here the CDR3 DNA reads TGTGCCGGCAGCGTAGGACCAGGCTCGAACACCGGGGAGCTGTTTTTT. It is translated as CAGSVGPGSNTGELFF.

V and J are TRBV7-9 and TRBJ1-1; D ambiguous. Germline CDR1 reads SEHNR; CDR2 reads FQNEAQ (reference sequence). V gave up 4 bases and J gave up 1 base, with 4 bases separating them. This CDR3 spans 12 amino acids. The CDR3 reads CASSSRNTEAFF. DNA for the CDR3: TGTGCCAGCAGCTCAAGGAACACTGAAGCTTTCTTT. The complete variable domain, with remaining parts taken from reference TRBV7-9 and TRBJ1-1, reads DTGVSQNPRHKITKRGQNVTFRCDPISEHNRLYWYRQTLGQGPEFLTYFQNEAQLEKSRLLSDRFSAERPKGSFSTLEIQRTEQGDSAMYLCASSSRNTEAFFGQGTRLTVV.

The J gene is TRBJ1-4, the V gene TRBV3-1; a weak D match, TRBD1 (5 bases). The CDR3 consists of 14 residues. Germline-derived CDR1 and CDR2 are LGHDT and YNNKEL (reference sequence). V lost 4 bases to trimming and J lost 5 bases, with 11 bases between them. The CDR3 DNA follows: TGTGCCAGCAGCCCCGGGACGGGGAATGAAAAACTGTTTTTT. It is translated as CASSPGTGNEKLFF.

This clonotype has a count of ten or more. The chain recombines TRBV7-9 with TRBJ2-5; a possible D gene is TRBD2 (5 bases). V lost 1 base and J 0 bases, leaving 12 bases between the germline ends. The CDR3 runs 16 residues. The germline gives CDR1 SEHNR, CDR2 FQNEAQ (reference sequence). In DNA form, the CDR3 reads TGTGCCAGCAGCTTAGTCCCAGCGGAGAACCAAGAGACCCAGTACTTC. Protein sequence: CASSLVPAENQETQYF.

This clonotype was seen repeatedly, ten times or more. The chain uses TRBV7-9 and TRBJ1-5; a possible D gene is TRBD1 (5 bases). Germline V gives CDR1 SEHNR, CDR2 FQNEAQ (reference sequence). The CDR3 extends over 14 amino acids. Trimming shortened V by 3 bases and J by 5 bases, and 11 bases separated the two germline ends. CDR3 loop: CASSFGQGHQPQHF. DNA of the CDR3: TGTGCCAGCAGCTTTGGGCAGGGTCATCAGCCCCAGCATTTT.

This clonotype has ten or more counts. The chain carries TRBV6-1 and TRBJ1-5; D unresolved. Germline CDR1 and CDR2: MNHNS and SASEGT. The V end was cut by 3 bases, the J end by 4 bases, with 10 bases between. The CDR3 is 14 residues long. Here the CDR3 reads CASSDWLGNQPQHF. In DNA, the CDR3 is TGTGCCAGCAGTGACTGGTTGGGGAATCAGCCCCAGCATTTT.

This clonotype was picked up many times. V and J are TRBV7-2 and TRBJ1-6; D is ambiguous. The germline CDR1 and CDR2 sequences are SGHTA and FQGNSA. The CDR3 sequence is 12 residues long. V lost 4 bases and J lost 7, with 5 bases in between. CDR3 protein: CASSSYNSPLHF. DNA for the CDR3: TGTGCCAGCAGCTCGTACAATTCACCCCTCCACTTT.

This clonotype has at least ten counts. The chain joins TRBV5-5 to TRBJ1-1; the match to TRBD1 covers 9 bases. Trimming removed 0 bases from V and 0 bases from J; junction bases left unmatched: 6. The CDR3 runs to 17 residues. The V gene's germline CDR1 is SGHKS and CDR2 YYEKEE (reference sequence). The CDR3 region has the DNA TGTGCCAGCAGCTTGGTGGGACAGGGCCCCATGAACACTGAAGCTTTCTTT. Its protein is CASSLVGQGPMNTEAFF.

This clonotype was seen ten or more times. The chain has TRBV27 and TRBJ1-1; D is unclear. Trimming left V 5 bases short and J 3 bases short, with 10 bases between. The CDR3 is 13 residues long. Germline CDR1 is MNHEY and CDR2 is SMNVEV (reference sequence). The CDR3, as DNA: TGTGCCAGCAGTCCGCTGGCGGACACTGAAGCTTTCTTT. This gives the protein CASSPLADTEAFF.

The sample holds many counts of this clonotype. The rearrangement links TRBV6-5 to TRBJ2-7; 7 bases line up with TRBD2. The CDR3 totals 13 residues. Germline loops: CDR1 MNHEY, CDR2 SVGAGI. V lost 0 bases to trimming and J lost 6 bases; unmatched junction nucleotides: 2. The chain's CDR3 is CASSYSRGSEQYF. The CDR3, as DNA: TGTGCCAGCAGTTACTCGCGGGGGAGCGAGCAGTACTTC.

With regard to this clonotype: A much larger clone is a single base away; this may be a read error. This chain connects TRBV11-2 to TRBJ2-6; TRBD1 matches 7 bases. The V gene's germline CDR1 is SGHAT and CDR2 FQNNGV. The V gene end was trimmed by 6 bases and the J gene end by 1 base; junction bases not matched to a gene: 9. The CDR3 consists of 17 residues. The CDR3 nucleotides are TGTGCCAGCAGAGGGGGCCTACAGGGGTCTGGGGCCAACGTCCTGACTTTC. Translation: CASRGGLQGSGANVLTF.

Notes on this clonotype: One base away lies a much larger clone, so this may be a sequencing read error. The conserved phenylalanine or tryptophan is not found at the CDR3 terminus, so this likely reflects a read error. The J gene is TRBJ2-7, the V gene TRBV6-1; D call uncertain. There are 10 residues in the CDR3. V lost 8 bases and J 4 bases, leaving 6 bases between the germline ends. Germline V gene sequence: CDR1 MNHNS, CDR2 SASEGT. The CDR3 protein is CASLQYEQYY. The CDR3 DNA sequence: TGTGCCAGCCTTCAGTACGAGCAGTACTAC.

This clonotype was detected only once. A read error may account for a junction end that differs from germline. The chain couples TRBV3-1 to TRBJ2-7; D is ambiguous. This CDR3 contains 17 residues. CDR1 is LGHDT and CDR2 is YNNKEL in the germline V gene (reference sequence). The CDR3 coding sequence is TGTGCCAGCAGCCAAGAAGTGAACACCGCAACCCTCTACGAGCGGTACTTC. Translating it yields CASSQEVNTATLYERYF.

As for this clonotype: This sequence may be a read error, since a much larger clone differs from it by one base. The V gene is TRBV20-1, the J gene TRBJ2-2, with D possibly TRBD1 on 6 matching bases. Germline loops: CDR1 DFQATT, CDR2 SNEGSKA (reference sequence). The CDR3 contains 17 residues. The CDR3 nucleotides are TGCAGTGCTAGAGCACCATTCAGGACAGCCTGGGCCGGGGAGCTGGTTTTT. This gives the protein CSARAPFRTAWAGELVF.

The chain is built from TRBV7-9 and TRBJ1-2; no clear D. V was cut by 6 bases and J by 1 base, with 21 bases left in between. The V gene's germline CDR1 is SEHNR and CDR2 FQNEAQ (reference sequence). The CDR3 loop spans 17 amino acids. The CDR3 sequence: CASSPPRWAGSNYGYTF. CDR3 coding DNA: TGTGCCAGCAGTCCCCCAAGGTGGGCCGGTAGTAACTATGGCTACACCTTC. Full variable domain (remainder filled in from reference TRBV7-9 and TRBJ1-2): DTGVSQNPRHKITKRGQNVTFRCDPISEHNRLYWYRQTLGQGPEFLTYFQNEAQLEKSRLLSDRFSAERPKGSFSTLEIQRTEQGDSAMYLCASSPPRWAGSNYGYTFGSGTRLTVV.

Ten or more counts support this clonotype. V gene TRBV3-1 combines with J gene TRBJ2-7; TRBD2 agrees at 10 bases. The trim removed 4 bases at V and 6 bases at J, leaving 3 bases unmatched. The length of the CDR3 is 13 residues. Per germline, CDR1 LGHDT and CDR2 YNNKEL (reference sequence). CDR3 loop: CASSPGTSAEQYF. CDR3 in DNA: TGTGCCAGCAGCCCCGGGACTAGCGCCGAGCAGTACTTC.

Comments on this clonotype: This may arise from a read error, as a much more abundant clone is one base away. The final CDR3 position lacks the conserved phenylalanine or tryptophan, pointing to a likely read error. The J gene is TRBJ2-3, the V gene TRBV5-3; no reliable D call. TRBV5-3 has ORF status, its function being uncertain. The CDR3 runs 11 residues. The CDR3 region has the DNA TGTGCCAGCAGCTTTGTAGATACGCAGTATTCT. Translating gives CASSFVDTQYS.

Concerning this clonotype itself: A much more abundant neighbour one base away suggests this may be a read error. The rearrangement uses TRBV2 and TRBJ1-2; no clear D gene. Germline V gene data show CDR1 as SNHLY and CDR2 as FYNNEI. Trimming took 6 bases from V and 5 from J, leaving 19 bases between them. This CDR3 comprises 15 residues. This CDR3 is CASRGLMGTSYGYTF. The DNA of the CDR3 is TGTGCCAGCAGGGGGTTGATGGGCACGTCTTATGGCTACACCTTC.

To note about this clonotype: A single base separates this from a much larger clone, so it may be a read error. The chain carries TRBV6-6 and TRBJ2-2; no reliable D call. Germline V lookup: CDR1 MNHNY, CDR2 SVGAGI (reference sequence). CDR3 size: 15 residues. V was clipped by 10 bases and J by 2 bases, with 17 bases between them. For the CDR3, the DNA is TGTGCCACCGAGTCACTCAACGAAAACACCGGGGAGCTGTTTTTT. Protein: CATESLNENTGELFF.

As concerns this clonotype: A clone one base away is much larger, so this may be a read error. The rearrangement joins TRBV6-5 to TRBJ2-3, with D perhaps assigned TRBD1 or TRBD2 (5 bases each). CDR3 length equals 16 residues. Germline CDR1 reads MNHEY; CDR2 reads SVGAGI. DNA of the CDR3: TGTGCCAGCAGTTACTCGACGGGGACCAGCACAGATGCGCAGTATTTT. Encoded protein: CASSYSTGTSTDAQYF.

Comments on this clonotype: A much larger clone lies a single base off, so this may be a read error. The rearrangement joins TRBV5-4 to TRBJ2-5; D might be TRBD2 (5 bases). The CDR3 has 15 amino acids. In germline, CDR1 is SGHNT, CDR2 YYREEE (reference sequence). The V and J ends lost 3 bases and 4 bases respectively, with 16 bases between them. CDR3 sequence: CASSSTKRFRETQYF. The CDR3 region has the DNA TGTGCCAGCAGCTCAACGAAGCGGTTCCGAGAGACCCAGTACTTC.

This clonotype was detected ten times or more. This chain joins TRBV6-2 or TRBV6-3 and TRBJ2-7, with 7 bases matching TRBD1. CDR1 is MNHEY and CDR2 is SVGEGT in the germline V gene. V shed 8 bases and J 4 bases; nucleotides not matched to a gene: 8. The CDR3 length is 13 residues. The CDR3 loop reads CASRWTGGYEQYF. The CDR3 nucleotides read TGTGCCAGCCGGTGGACAGGAGGTTACGAGCAGTACTTC.

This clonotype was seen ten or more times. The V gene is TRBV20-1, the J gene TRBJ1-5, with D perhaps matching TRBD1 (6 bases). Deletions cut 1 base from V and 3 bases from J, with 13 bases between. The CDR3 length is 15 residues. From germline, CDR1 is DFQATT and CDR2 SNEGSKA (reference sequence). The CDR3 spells CSARAGEGVNQPQHF. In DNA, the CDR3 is TGCAGTGCTAGAGCAGGGGAGGGGGTCAATCAGCCCCAGCATTTT.

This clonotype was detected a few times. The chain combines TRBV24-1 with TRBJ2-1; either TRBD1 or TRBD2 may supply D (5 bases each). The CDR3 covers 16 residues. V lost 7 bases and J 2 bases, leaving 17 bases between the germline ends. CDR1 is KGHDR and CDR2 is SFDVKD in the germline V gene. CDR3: CATSPGATRPYNEQFF. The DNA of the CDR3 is TGTGCCACCAGCCCCGGGGCTACCCGCCCCTACAATGAGCAGTTCTTC.

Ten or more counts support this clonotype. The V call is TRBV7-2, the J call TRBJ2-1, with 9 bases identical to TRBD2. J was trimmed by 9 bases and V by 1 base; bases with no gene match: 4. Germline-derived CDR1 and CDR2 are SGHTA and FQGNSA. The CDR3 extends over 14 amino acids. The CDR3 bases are TGTGCCAGCAGCTTAGTGCTAGCGGGGCTTGAGCAGTTCTTC. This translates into CASSLVLAGLEQFF.

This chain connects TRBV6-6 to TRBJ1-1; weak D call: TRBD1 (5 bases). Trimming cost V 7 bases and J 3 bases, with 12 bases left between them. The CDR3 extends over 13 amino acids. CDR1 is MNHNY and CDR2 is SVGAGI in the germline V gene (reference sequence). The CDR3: CASTLQAYTEAFF. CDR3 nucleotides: TGTGCCAGCACCCTACAGGCCTACACTGAAGCTTTCTTT.